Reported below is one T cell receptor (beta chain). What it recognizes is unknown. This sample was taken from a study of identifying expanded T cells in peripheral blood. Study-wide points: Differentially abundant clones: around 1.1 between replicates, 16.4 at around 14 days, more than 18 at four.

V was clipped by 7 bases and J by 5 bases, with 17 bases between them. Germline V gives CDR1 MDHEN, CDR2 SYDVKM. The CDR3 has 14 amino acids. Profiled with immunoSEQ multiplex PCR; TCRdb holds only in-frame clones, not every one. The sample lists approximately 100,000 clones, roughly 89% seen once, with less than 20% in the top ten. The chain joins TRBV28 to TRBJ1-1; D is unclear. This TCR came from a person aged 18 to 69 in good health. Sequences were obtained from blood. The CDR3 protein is CASIGSGPITEAFF. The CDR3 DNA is TGTGCCAGCATTGGGTCCGGGCCAATAACTGAAGCTTTCTTT.